This entry describes one T cell receptor beta chain. No antigen is known for it. Base-call qualities are not available, and no considerably larger clone is one nucleotide away. In total, over 600 healthy bone marrow donors made up the cohort. At the time of sampling, all cohort members were nominally healthy, though unrecorded immune exposures were likely present. The donor was CMV seropositive and was included in the group of 250 to 300 seropositive cohort members. Each donor provided a peripheral blood sample, and peripheral blood mononuclear cells were used for TCR beta sequencing. The Qiagen DNeasy Blood Extraction Kit was used to extract genomic DNA from the blood cell samples. Library method: the immunoSEQ multiplex PCR assay. The multiplex PCR relied on a mix of 60 forward primers for TCR Vbeta segments and 13 reverse primers for TCR Jbeta segments. The CDR3 region of rearranged TCR beta genes was amplified from genomic DNA by a multiplex PCR assay. The Illumina HiSeq System was used to sequence the amplified TCR beta libraries as 87-base-pair reads. The study's own analysis went as follows. A later analysis counted 75 million to 100 million unique TCR beta chains across the 666 repertoires, and roughly 11 million of these chains were shared by at least two donors. Raw reads were error-corrected and collapsed into unique sequences with a nearest-neighbor algorithm that merged closely related sequences to remove PCR and sequencing errors. V, D and J gene segments were assigned by aligning CDR3 sequences to IMGT reference sequences. Each retained sequence needed at least a six-nucleotide match to both a V gene segment and a J gene segment. Rearrangements were classified as productive when the CDR3 lacked stop codons and remained in frame with V and J, and all other rearrangements were classified as non-productive. Following IMGT convention, CDR3 was defined as the stretch from the second conserved V-encoded cysteine to the conserved J-encoded phenylalanine. The earlier analysis of about 610 of the donors excluded any sequence lacking an unambiguous match to a single V gene segment. An earlier analysis of 550 to 650 of the donors classified V segments as functional when productive rearrangements were above 56.7% and as segregating when the standard deviation between donors was above 5%. A statistical classification framework was built to diagnose cytomegalovirus status from the catalog of TCR beta chain sequences. In a later analysis, V and J genes were assigned by comparing TCR nucleotide sequences against IMGT/GENE-DB human TR gene sequences. In a later analysis, CDR3 sequences and most-parsimonious VDJ recombination scenarios were assigned using the TCRdist pipeline. A later analysis defined each TCR beta chain by its CDR3 amino acid sequence plus V-gene family, and excluded reads lacking a unique V-gene family. In a later analysis, approximately 590 highly shared, low-generation-probability nucleotide sequences were removed to address suspected cross-contamination and a sequencing artifact. For each public chain, a later analysis derived a clonal expansion index from normalized ranks of inferred template counts within each repertoire. A later analysis computed generation probabilities with a VDJ recombination model fitted to out-of-frame rearrangements, and checked the results against IGoR. In a later analysis, TCR-TCR, TCR-HLA and TCR-CMV co-occurrence was scored with hypergeometric tests, and a repertoire-size bias correction was applied to TCR pairs. False discovery rates were estimated in a later analysis by permuting HLA or CMV assignments 20 times. A later analysis grouped co-occurring TCRs with DBSCAN, adding TCRdist sequence similarity when clustering within HLA-allele-positive subsets. Repertoires with fewer than 30,000 or more than 120,000 public chains were left out of co-occurrence clustering, as were about 5 repertoires with anomalous nucleotide sharing. TCRdb took over this immuneACCESS table, retaining in-frame rearrangements with V and J assigned. Such tables are incomplete; in checked studies, under half of the missing clones stem from an unresolved V gene, and the remainder is unexplained. V and J calls plus clone size are reproduced from that table; the DNA served to infer D and trimming. The sample table records around 100,000 clones; around three quarters of these occur just once. The top ten constitute about 4.2% of the sample.

The source of the sample is a study of cytomegalovirus exposure and HLA in healthy donors listed by TCRdb under 2017. About the investigation overall: According to an earlier analysis of a few hundred of the donors, about 179 million T cells yielded 90 million to 140 million unique TCR beta sequences and more than 250 Gb of sequence data. About 310 gigabases of sequencing data and approximately 93 million unique TCR sequences were included in an early release covering about 700 HLA-typed donors. Among the approximately 420 genotyped donors, around 81% belonged to the genetic ancestry cluster associated with self-reported Caucasian donors. The study aimed to test whether cataloging public T cell receptors could reveal signatures of past pathogen exposure. The study used immunosequencing to profile the T cell repertoires of 600 to 850 subjects and linked those repertoires to cytomegalovirus serostatus. A separate validation cohort of roughly 110 different subjects was used in addition to the approximately 700-subject first cohort. To predict cytomegalovirus infection status, the study brought together high-throughput TCR immunosequencing, statistical association of individual TCRs with disease status, and machine learning. A later analysis re-analyzed previously published TCR beta repertoires from 666 donors and added high-resolution HLA genotyping to study TCR occurrence patterns. Rather than drawing on any new phenotypic data, the later analysis identified candidate immune exposures from TCR beta sequences and the way those sequences occurred across donors. An earlier analysis of about 600 of the donors used high-throughput TCR beta sequencing to judge whether each TCR beta V gene segment behaved as functional or pseudogenic. Donor age, sex, ethnicity and CMV serostatus were compiled alongside the repertoire data. Genome-wide SNP genotypes for about 65% of the 666 donors were used in a later genetic analysis, which treated that subset as a discovery cohort. Every discovery cohort repertoire had been produced on one sequencing platform. HLA typing included class I and class II loci at four-digit resolution. Typing coverage varied by locus: 629-630 donors for A, B, C, DRB1 and DQB1; about 520 for DQA1; more than 600 for DPA1; 450 to 480 for DPB1. Roughly five DR-DQ haplotypes were handled as single units for association and clustering because linkage in the cohort was strong. Across 398 genotyped donors of the cohort, an average of roughly 250,000 unique TCR beta nucleotide sequences per donor were sequenced, and roughly a sixth of those sequences were non-productive. What the work shows at the level of the full study, not this receptor alone: The authors suggested that the approach could potentially be generalized to other disease states and immunological phenotypes. Cytomegalovirus status was reported to be diagnosed by the classifier with high specificity and sensitivity in both the original and validation cohorts. For the cohort, immune exposure information was limited to CMV serostatus. A later analysis found that HLA-associated TCR beta chains were more clonally expanded and had lower generation probabilities than equally common non-associated chains. When HLA alleles, especially DR and DQ, strongly co-occurred, TCR associations were difficult to assign to individual alleles. A few of the identified cytomegalovirus-associated TCR beta chains were confirmed in vitro to be specific for cytomegalovirus antigens. According to a later genetic analysis, donors in an Asian-associated ancestry cluster had fewer N-insertions in productive TCRs than the approximately 710-donor mean. In an earlier analysis of 587 of the donors, most TCR beta V segments appeared in productive rearrangements about 87% or about 30% of the time, broadly matching IMGT annotations. A later analysis reported that several top co-occurrence clusters appeared linked to parvovirus B19, influenza, CMV and Epstein-Barr virus. The cohort was sequenced for TCR beta chains only, and without alpha or paired-chain data the features that could be detected were limited. In a later analysis, the rate of TCR association differed among HLA loci, with DRB1 alleles having the most associated TCRs and HLA-C alleles having the fewest. A further reported finding was that TCR beta sequences accurately predicted the HLA-A and HLA-B alleles for most subjects in the first cohort. Presence/absence analyses assumed roughly uniform sequencing depth across donors, an assumption that may not hold. Because the 87-base-pair reads could not distinguish some IMGT-functional V segments, including TRBV6-2 and TRBV6-3, those segments were excluded. In a later analysis, around 17,000 TCR beta sequences were associated with specific HLA alleles at a false discovery rate of 0.05. HLA typing was unavailable for some donors at each locus, so association tests used only the typed subset. V-gene and J-gene trimming of TCR beta chains was associated with a missense DCLRE1C variant in a later genetic analysis, and the association was replicated in an independent cohort. Roughly 15 rarely observed V segments, including chromosome 9 orphons, were excluded from the earlier analysis of a few hundred of the donors because counts were too low. The study gave a list of roughly 150 TCR beta chains associated with cytomegalovirus. A later analysis found that most CMV-associated TCR beta chains appeared HLA-restricted, with HLA associations seemingly driven largely by CMV exposure. Across donors, most TCR sequences were observed very rarely, whereas some public TCRs were present in many individuals. Correlated functional status among segregating V segments might reflect linkage disequilibrium, but an unknown experimental factor could not be ruled out. A cluster of highly shared sequence variants was judged likely to be a technical artifact of the sequencing pipeline.

The CDR3 covers 15 residues, taking in both the cysteine and the phenylalanine. The read is trimmed to its CDR3 DNA, 45 bases read in frame from base 1. The germline V gene (reference sequence) provides CDR1 LNHNV and CDR2 YYDKDF. The trim is 0 bases for V and 2 bases for J, with a gap of 11 bases between the germline ends. The chain is made from TRBV15 and TRBJ2-7, with TRBD1 tentatively as D gene (5 bases match). The sequencing input was PBMCs. This receptor was obtained from a woman aged 45-60 years in good health and CMV-seropositive. The CDR3 amino acid sequence is: CATSRDQGSAYEQYF. The DNA reads TGTGCCACCAGCAGAGATCAGGGAAGCGCCTACGAGCAGTACTTC.